These 8 T cell receptor beta chains came from one sample sequenced in a study of T-cell reconstitution after alpha-beta-depleted transplantation in children. Construction of the TCRbeta library involved unique molecular identifiers. Each CDR3 protein gets one entry after TCRdb re-called the PCR reads with MiXCR. The sample has more than 85,000 distinct CDR3 sequences; 10% are singletons. Sequencing was performed on PBMCs from the stem cell graft donor, taken from the stem cell graft. Receptors originate from a human donor who donated a stem cell graft to a child with acute lymphoblastic leukemia.

This clonotype was picked up many times. The chain uses TRBV9 and TRBJ1-1; D possibly corresponds to TRBD1 (6 bases). Germline V gives CDR1 SGDLS, CDR2 YYNGEE. The length of the CDR3 is 14 residues. V lost 0 bases, J lost 5 bases, and 11 bases lay in between. CDR3 DNA: TGTGCCAGCAGCGTAGAACCAGGGGCTACTGAAGCTTTCTTT. Its translation is CASSVEPGATEAFF. Drawing the rest from reference TRBV9 and TRBJ1-1, the complete variable domain is DSGVTQTPKHLITATGQRVTLRCSPRSGDLSVYWYQQSLDQGLQFLIQYYNGEERAKGNILERFSAQQFPDLHSELNLSSLELGDSALYFCASSVEPGATEAFFGQGTRLTVV.

This clonotype was seen repeatedly, ten times or more. The chain employs TRBV7-9 and TRBJ1-1; perhaps TRBD1 as D (5 bases). The germline V gene encodes CDR1 SEHNR and CDR2 FQNEAQ (reference sequence). Trimming shortened V by 1 base and J by 8 bases, and 11 bases separated the two germline ends. The CDR3 length is 13 residues. The CDR3 reads CASSLVSGTEAFF. The CDR3 DNA sequence: TGTGCCAGCAGCTTAGTATCCGGGACGGAAGCTTTCTTT.

This clonotype has a count of ten or more. V and J are TRBV4-1 and TRBJ1-1, with D possibly TRBD1 on 5 matching bases. Trimming left V 5 bases short and J 1 base short, with 11 bases between. This CDR3 has 14 residues. CDR1 MGHRA and CDR2 YSYEKL come from the germline V gene. In nucleotides, the CDR3 is TGCGCCAGCAGCATTGGGGCCGGGAACACTGAAGCTTTCTTT. It yields the protein CASSIGAGNTEAFF.

This clonotype was counted ten times or more. The chain recombines TRBV29-1 with TRBJ1-1; D possibly corresponds to TRBD1 (5 bases). Trimming took 7 bases from V and 1 from J, leaving 10 bases between them. There are 12 residues in the CDR3. In germline, CDR1 is SQVTM, CDR2 ANQGSEA. DNA for the CDR3: TGCAGCGGGATCACAGGGAACACTGAAGCTTTCTTT. Its protein product is CSGITGNTEAFF.

This clonotype appeared many times. V and J are TRBV14 and TRBJ2-7, with a tentative D call TRBD2 (6 bases). Per the germline V gene, CDR1 is SGHDN and CDR2 is FVKESK. CDR3 length: 15 amino acids. The V end was cut by 1 base, the J end by 2 bases, with 12 bases between. CDR3 region: CASSQVDGSAYEQYF. As DNA, the CDR3 is TGTGCCAGCAGCCAAGTGGACGGGAGTGCCTACGAGCAGTACTTC.

This clonotype was recorded many times. The rearrangement uses TRBV7-2 and TRBJ2-7; a weak D match, TRBD1 (9 bases). In germline, CDR1 is SGHTA, CDR2 FQGNSA. V was shortened by 6 bases and J by 5 bases, with 20 bases between the two germline ends. This CDR3 is built from 15 residues. The CDR3 region has the DNA TGTGCCAGCAGTCCGGGGGGGACAGGGAGCAACGAGCAGTACTTC. Its protein product is CASSPGGTGSNEQYF.

The sample holds a few counts of this clonotype. This chain joins TRBV20-1 and TRBJ1-6, with 7 bases identical to TRBD1. Germline V gene lookup returns CDR1 DFQATT and CDR2 SNEGSKA (reference sequence). This CDR3 spans 17 amino acids. Trimming removed 5 bases from V and 0 bases from J; junction bases left unmatched: 10. CDR3 DNA sequence: TGCAGTGCTTTAACAGGGGCCCACAGCTCCTATAATTCACCCCTCCACTTT. Translation: CSALTGAHSSYNSPLHF.

The V call is TRBV5-2, the J call TRBJ2-3; the table's D call of TRBD1 was not tested on the DNA. TRBV5-2 represents a pseudogene. The CDR3 is 16 amino acids. In nucleotides, the CDR3 is TGTGCCAGGGGCCCCCGGGACAGGGGAAGGGGGGATACGCAGTATTTT. Amino acids: CARGPRDRGRGDTQYF.